This is a list of T cell receptor beta chains from one sample in a study of blood T cell repertoires in COVID-19. The method was immunoSEQ multiplex PCR; TCRdb's version includes in-frame clones alone and lacks a portion of them. Among fewer than 400,000 clones listed, 75% to 90% were seen once. Sequences were obtained from peripheral blood. The receptors were gathered from a woman aged 30 to 39 with COVID-19, enrolled during active disease. CDR3s include the opening cysteine and the closing phenylalanine or tryptophan.

>16|TRBV5-5|TRBJ2-3
CASSLTSVFSTDTQYF
>17|TRBV1|TRBJ1-3
CTSSQLCRPVSGNTIYF
>18|TRBV5-4|TRBJ2-7
CASSLEPPTSGSSYEQYF
>14|TRBV30|TRBJ2-3
CAWTPGTSTDTQYF
>15|TRBV28|TRBJ1-4
CASSLWGGTNEKLFF
>16|TRBV27|TRBJ1-3
CASSPLPDRVGNTIYF
>17|TRBV4-1|TRBJ1-5
CASSLLDRGGGNQPQHF
>16|TRBV19|TRBJ2-6
CASTGTDFSGANVLTF
>16|TRBV2|TRBJ1-1
CASSLTGLPSNTEAFF
>14|TRBV9|TRBJ1-2
CASSVSDRVYGYTF